Following are 31 T cell receptor beta chains from one sample sequenced in a study of cytomegalovirus exposure and HLA in healthy donors. The study ran its PCR with 60 Vbeta and 13 Jbeta primers. Method: immunoSEQ multiplex PCR; TCRdb's copy keeps in-frame clones and lacks some. The sample includes 90,000 to 100,000 clones, more than 75% of them seen just once. Source material: PBMCs. The receptor set was obtained from a man aged 18 to 35 in good health and CMV-seronegative.

The genes are TRBV6-1 and TRBJ1-6; tentatively, D is TRBD1 (6 bases). Trimming took off 4 bases at V and 6 bases at J, with 13 bases between the two ends. The CDR3 extends over 15 amino acids. In germline, CDR1 is MNHNS, CDR2 SASEGT. CDR3 amino acids: CASSVSTGSNSPLHF. In nucleotides, the CDR3 is TGTGCCAGCAGTGTTTCCACAGGGTCTAATTCACCCCTCCACTTT.

Remarks on this clone: A read error likely explains this, since a far larger clone differs by one base. Other DNA variants within this sample encode the same CDR3. This rearrangement joins TRBV5-4 to TRBJ1-6, with D possibly matching TRBD1 (5 bases). The V and J ends lost 5 bases and 10 bases respectively, with 19 bases between them. CDR1 is SGHNT, CDR2 YYREEE, per germline (reference sequence). The CDR3 has 15 residues. CDR3 loop: CASSQGSPVASPLHF. The CDR3 DNA reads as TGTGCCAGCAGTCAGGGCAGTCCCGTAGCATCACCCCTCCACTTT.

This chain connects TRBV13 to TRBJ2-5; no firm D call. Germline V gene lookup returns CDR1 PRHDT and CDR2 FYEKMQ (reference sequence). CDR3 size: 14 residues. The V end lost 1 base, the J end lost 2 bases, and 8 bases lay between the germline ends. CDR3 DNA: TGTGCCAGCAGCTTAGTTGTGGCTCAAGAGACCCAGTACTTC. Its translation: CASSLVVAQETQYF.

The chain links TRBV6-1 to TRBJ2-2, with no clear D. V shed 4 bases and J shed 1 base, with 10 bases lying between them. Germline V gene sequence: CDR1 MNHNS, CDR2 SASEGT. The CDR3 totals 15 residues. The DNA of the CDR3 is TGTGCCAGCAGTGTTGCTCGGTTGAACACCGGGGAGCTGTTTTTT. Translating it yields CASSVARLNTGELFF.

The genes are TRBV7-2 and TRBJ1-2; a weak D match, TRBD1 (5 bases). This CDR3 is built from 14 residues. V lost 5 bases, J lost 0 bases, and 10 bases lay in between. Germline-derived CDR1 and CDR2 are SGHTA and FQGNSA. The CDR3 protein is CASSPRVANYGYTF. The CDR3 region has the DNA TGTGCCAGCAGCCCCAGGGTGGCTAACTATGGCTACACCTTC.

V gene TRBV19 combines with J gene TRBJ1-1; D gene ambiguous. Germline-derived CDR1 and CDR2 are LNHDA and SQIVND (reference sequence). The CDR3 length is 13 residues. Between the trimmed V and J ends, which lost 5 bases and 1 base, there was a span of 8 bases. The CDR3 DNA is TGTGCCAGTAGTCGGGGAAAGAACACTGAAGCTTTCTTT. Protein sequence: CASSRGKNTEAFF.

This clone was observed a single time. V is TRBV18 and J is TRBJ1-6; D is uncertain. The CDR3 loop spans 14 amino acids. V dropped 4 bases and J dropped 7 bases, with 11 bases sitting between them. Germline loops: CDR1 KGHSH, CDR2 LQKENI. CDR3 sequence reads: CASSLAGENSPLHF. DNA of the CDR3: TGTGCCAGCTCACTGGCAGGTGAAAATTCACCCCTCCACTTT.

The table lists this clone with a few counts. This chain joins TRBV19 and TRBJ2-7, with D possibly matching TRBD2 (6 bases). Trimming removed 3 bases from V and 0 bases from J, with 15 bases in between. This CDR3 region has 16 residues. Germline V CDR1 and CDR2: LNHDA, SQIVND (reference sequence). The CDR3 sequence is CASSMNAKGGSYEQYF. The DNA for the CDR3 is TGTGCCAGTAGTATGAATGCTAAGGGAGGCTCCTACGAGCAGTACTTC. Looking up the rest from reference TRBV19 and TRBJ2-7 gives the full variable domain: DGGITQSPKYLFRKEGQNVTLSCEQNLNHDAMYWYRQDPGQGLRLIYYSQIVNDFQKGDIAEGYSVSREKKESFPLTVTSAQKNPTAFYLCASSMNAKGGSYEQYFGPGTRLTVT.

This clone has only one observation. The rearrangement joins TRBV27 to TRBJ1-5; D unclear. CDR3 length: 13 residues. The V gene lost 4 bases and the J gene lost 1 base, with 5 bases spanning the gap. Germline CDR1 is MNHEY and CDR2 is SMNVEV (reference sequence). This chain's CDR3 is CASSSRSNQPQHF. The DNA for the CDR3 is TGTGCCAGCAGTTCCAGGAGCAATCAGCCCCAGCATTTT.

This chain joins TRBV6-5 and TRBJ1-1; D gene uncertain. V lost 7 bases, J lost 2 bases, and 14 bases lay in between. This CDR3 contains 14 residues. Germline V gene lookup returns CDR1 MNHEY and CDR2 SVGAGI. CDR3 coding DNA: TGTGCCAGCACCCTCCGGGAGAGTAACACTGAAGCTTTCTTT. This translates into CASTLRESNTEAFF.

The CDR3 here is CAWSEDTNTEAFF. In DNA, the CDR3 is TGTGCCTGGAGCGAAGACACGAACACTGAAGCTTTCTTT. The rearrangement joins TRBV30 to TRBJ1-1; no reliable D call. Germline CDR1 reads GTSNPN; CDR2 reads SVGIG (reference sequence). This CDR3 spans 13 amino acids. The V end was cut by 3 bases, the J end by 1 base, with 9 bases between.

This clone was recorded only once. The genes are TRBV6-1 and TRBJ1-2; D remains unclear. CDR1 is MNHNS and CDR2 is SASEGT in the germline V gene. This CDR3 contains 13 residues. V was pared by 1 base and J by 6 bases, with 9 bases between. The CDR3 region has the DNA TGTGCCAGCAGTGAAGATGAAGTAGATGGCTACACCTTC. It translates to CASSEDEVDGYTF.

The chain combines TRBV11-2 with TRBJ1-6; TRBD1 aligns across 8 bases. Germline CDR1 is SGHAT and CDR2 is FQNNGV. This CDR3 is 17 amino acids long. V trimming: 6 bases; J trimming: 2 bases; junction bases outside the gene matches: 9. In nucleotides, the CDR3 is TGTGCCAGCAGTTCAGTACAGGGGGGACCCTATAATTCACCCCTCCACTTT. Residues: CASSSVQGGPYNSPLHF.

This clone was found a few times. CDR3 sequence reads: CASSLSGINGYTF. In DNA, the CDR3 is TGTGCCAGCAGCTTATCAGGGATAAATGGCTACACCTTC. This chain joins TRBV7-9 and TRBJ1-2; possibly TRBD1 for D (5 bases). Germline loops: CDR1 SEHNR, CDR2 FQNEAQ (reference sequence). The V end was cut by 2 bases, the J end by 6 bases, with 10 bases between. The CDR3 extends over 13 amino acids. The full variable domain, its missing parts supplied by reference TRBV7-9 and TRBJ1-2, is DTGVSQNPRHKITKRGQNVTFRCDPISEHNRLYWYRQTLGQGPEFLTYFQNEAQLEKSRLLSDRFSAERPKGSFSTLEIQRTEQGDSAMYLCASSLSGINGYTFGSGTRLTVV.

The V and J genes are TRBV19 and TRBJ2-7; the D gene is possibly TRBD1 (5 bases). Trimming pared 6 bases from V and 7 bases from J, leaving 16 bases between. The CDR3 consists of 13 residues. Germline CDR1 LNHDA, CDR2 SQIVND (reference sequence). CDR3 in DNA: TGTGCCAGTAGACAGGATACGATGGGGGAGCAGTACTTC. This gives the protein CASRQDTMGEQYF.

The chain recombines TRBV27 with TRBJ2-4; TRBD2 matches at 8 bases. Germline V gene data show CDR1 as MNHEY and CDR2 as SMNVEV (reference sequence). The CDR3 consists of 12 residues. V dropped 10 bases and J dropped 8; count of bases not matched to a gene: 7. The CDR3 nucleotides read TGTGCCACCGGGAGGGGGGTGGACATTCAGTACTTC. Translation: CATGRGVDIQYF.

This clone was seen a handful of times. The V and J genes are TRBV5-1 and TRBJ1-1; D unresolved. The length of the CDR3 is 15 residues. Trimming removed 0 bases at V and 9 bases at J, with 18 bases between. Germline values: CDR1 SGHRS, CDR2 YFSETQ. The CDR3 reads CASSLAPLREAQAFF. The CDR3 DNA sequence: TGCGCCAGCAGCTTGGCCCCCCTCCGGGAGGCACAAGCTTTCTTT.

The chain recombines TRBV28 with TRBJ2-4; TRBD2 is a possible D gene (5 bases). The ends were cut back, 4 bases at V and 3 bases at J, with 19 bases in the middle. CDR3 length: 17 amino acids. Germline CDR1 MDHEN, CDR2 SYDVKM. The DNA of the CDR3 is TGTGCCAGCAGTTCACCCCCCTTCGGGGAGAGCAAAAACATTCAGTACTTC. Translating gives CASSSPPFGESKNIQYF.

The chain employs TRBV18 and TRBJ2-7; 8 positions agree with TRBD1. This CDR3 spans 15 amino acids. CDR1 KGHSH and CDR2 LQKENI come from the germline V gene. V lost 3 bases, J lost 6 bases, and 10 bases stayed unmatched. DNA for the CDR3: TGTGCCAGCTCACCCCCCGGGACAGGTATACGCGAGCAGTACTTC. This translates into CASSPPGTGIREQYF. The entire variable domain, with the rest obtained from reference TRBV18 and TRBJ2-7, is as follows: NAGVMQNPRHLVRRRGQEARLRCSPMKGHSHVYWYRQLPEEGLKFMVYLQKENIIDESGMPKERFSAEFPKEGPSILRIQQVVRGDSAAYFCASSPPGTGIREQYFGPGTRLTVT.

The J gene is TRBJ2-7, the V gene TRBV19; 7 positions agree with TRBD1. This CDR3 has 14 amino acids. Germline-derived CDR1 and CDR2 are LNHDA and SQIVND (reference sequence). V shed 3 bases, J shed 1 base, and the junction held 3 bases outside the gene matches. Written as DNA, the CDR3 is TGTGCCAGTAGTATCCAGGGACAGTCCTACGAGCAGTACTTC. Residues: CASSIQGQSYEQYF.

The CDR3 here is CASRGTGPEAFF. CDR3 DNA: TGTGCCAGCAGGGGGACAGGGCCTGAAGCTTTCTTT. The chain employs TRBV11-2 and TRBJ1-1, with 9 bases fitting TRBD1. Germline V gives CDR1 SGHAT, CDR2 FQNNGV. This CDR3 is 12 amino acids long. Trimming at V came to 6 bases and at J to 6 bases, leaving 2 bases not matched to a gene.

J is TRBJ2-5 and V is TRBV7-9; no definite D call. The CDR3 runs 13 residues. The V gene's germline CDR1 is SEHNR and CDR2 FQNEAQ (reference sequence). V lost 2 bases and J lost 3, with 7 bases in between. CDR3 residues: CASSLNSEETQYF. Written as DNA, the CDR3 is TGTGCCAGCAGCTTAAATTCGGAAGAGACCCAGTACTTC.

CDR3 sequence (DNA): TGCGCCAGCAGCCCACAGACAGGGCTCGGTGAAGCTTTCTTT. Its protein product is CASSPQTGLGEAFF. The chain has TRBV5-1 and TRBJ1-1, with 7 bases lining up with TRBD1. CDR1 is SGHRS, CDR2 YFSETQ, per germline. Germline trimming cut 4 bases from V and 7 bases from J; bases unmatched to any gene: 10. CDR3 length: 14 residues.

This clone occurred once. The V and J genes are TRBV13 and TRBJ2-3; 12 bases agree with TRBD2. CDR3 size: 17 residues. The germline gives CDR1 PRHDT, CDR2 FYEKMQ (reference sequence). V dropped 2 bases and J dropped 2; count of bases not matched to a gene: 5. In nucleotides, the CDR3 is TGTGCCAGCAGCTTACTGGCTAGCGGGGGGGTCACAGATACGCAGTATTTT. This encodes CASSLLASGGVTDTQYF.

The chain joins TRBV5-1 to TRBJ2-2; a weak D match, TRBD2 (6 bases). In germline, CDR1 is SGHRS, CDR2 YFSETQ. V dropped 5 bases and J dropped 1 base, with 21 bases sitting between them. This CDR3 has 18 amino acids. The CDR3, as DNA: TGCGCCAGCAGGGTCCTGAGCGGTAGGGGACTGAACACCGGGGAGCTGTTTTTT. It is translated as CASRVLSGRGLNTGELFF.

This clone has only one observation. The rearrangement links TRBV2 to TRBJ1-2, with a possible D match to TRBD1 (5 bases). The CDR3 contains 11 residues. V was cut by 8 bases and J by 2 bases, with 6 bases left in between. Germline CDR1 and CDR2: SNHLY and FYNNEI. CDR3 residues: CASQGNYGYTF. CDR3 sequence (DNA): TGTGCCAGCCAGGGAAACTATGGCTACACCTTC.

In DNA, the CDR3 is TGCGCCAGCAGCATTGGACAGTCGAACACTGAAGCTTTCTTT. Translation: CASSIGQSNTEAFF. This chain links TRBV5-1 with TRBJ1-1, with D tentatively TRBD1 (6 bases). The CDR3 contains 14 residues. Germline CDR1 SGHRS, CDR2 YFSETQ. With 4 bases removed from V and 1 base from J, the gap between germline ends came to 11 bases.

V usage is TRBV13 and J usage is TRBJ2-4; TRBD1 agrees at 7 bases. V lost 2 bases, J lost 6 bases, and 19 bases stayed unmatched. CDR3 length: 19 residues. Germline CDR1 is PRHDT and CDR2 is FYEKMQ (reference sequence). CDR3 bases: TGTGCCAGCAGCTTATATCAGGGACAGATCGACCCTCTCCTAAACATTCAGTACTTC. This sequence encodes CASSLYQGQIDPLLNIQYF. Variable domain in full (rest from reference TRBV13 and TRBJ2-4): AAGVIQSPRHLIKEKRETATLKCYPIPRHDTVYWYQQGPGQDPQFLISFYEKMQSDKGSIPDRFSAQQFSDYHSELNMSSLELGDSALYFCASSLYQGQIDPLLNIQYFGAGTRLSVL.

This clone was detected only once. The V and J genes are TRBV5-1 and TRBJ1-2; 9 nucleotides line up with TRBD1. CDR1 is SGHRS and CDR2 is YFSETQ in the germline V gene. Trimming cost V 7 bases and J 8 bases; bases outside gene matches: 3. CDR3 length: 11 residues. The CDR3 bases are TGCGCCAGCGGACAGGGGCACGGCTACACCTTC. Amino acid sequence: CASGQGHGYTF. The variable domain in full, with the rest retrieved from reference TRBV5-1 and TRBJ1-2, is KAGVTQTPRYLIKTRGQQVTLSCSPISGHRSVSWYQQTPGQGLQFLFEYFSETQRNKGNFPGRFSGRQFSNSRSEMNVSTLELGDSALYLCASGQGHGYTFGSGTRLTVV.

V gene TRBV7-9 combines with J gene TRBJ1-2, with 9 bases identical to TRBD1. Losses at the gene ends were 3 bases for V and 2 bases for J; bases not matched to a gene: 7. This CDR3 spans 16 amino acids. From germline, CDR1 is SEHNR and CDR2 FQNEAQ (reference sequence). In DNA form, the CDR3 reads TGTGCCAGCAGCTTCACTAAAGGGACAGGGAACTATGGCTACACCTTC. This encodes CASSFTKGTGNYGYTF.

This rearrangement joins TRBV19 to TRBJ1-2; D may be TRBD1 (6 bases). This CDR3 contains 10 residues. CDR1 is LNHDA and CDR2 is SQIVND in the germline V gene (reference sequence). The V end was cut by 11 bases, the J end by 8 bases, with 12 bases between. As DNA, the CDR3 is TGTGCCTCAGGGGAACGCGGCTACACCTTC. This translates into CASGERGYTF.